This section outlines one TCR beta chain sequence together with its context. Its antigen is as yet unknown. Carbamazepine had induced Stevens-Johnson syndrome or toxic epidermal necrolysis in the sequenced donors. Blood repertoires came from a few Han Chinese and about six European CBZ-SJS/TEN patients. This sample is part of a study of T cells in severe cutaneous drug reactions. Background on the study: Recruitment ran 2011 to 2018 in Taiwan, Thailand and a European registry. Enrollment required a probable or definite RegiSCAR diagnosis of SJS/TEN or DRESS.

Study-wide results and limits: Carbamazepine-induced Stevens-Johnson syndrome or toxic epidermal necrolysis patients showed strongly raised TRBV12-4, 25% to 35% in blister cells and approximately 5% in PBMC.

Germline V gene sequence: CDR1 MDHEN, CDR2 SYDVKM. The CDR3 has 12 residues. Libraries were made by iRepertoire multiplex PCR with TCR subtype-specific primers for bulk and single-cell sequencing. TCRdb processed the multiplex PCR reads again and assigns one entry to each CDR3 protein, with no DNA. This listing includes over 20,000 distinct CDR3 sequences. The chain carries TRBV28 and TRBJ2-1; TCRdb outputs TRBD1, but without DNA this stays unchecked. Material: PBMCs. The clonotype was recovered from a human donor with toxic epidermal necrolysis, a severe cutaneous drug reaction. CDR3: CASSLMGVEQFF. Based on the CDR3 plus reference TRBV28 and TRBJ2-1, the full variable domain is DVKVTQSSRYLVKRTGEKVFLECVQDMDHENMFWYRQDPGLGLRLIYFSYDVKMKEKGDIPEGYSVSREKKERFSLILESASTNQTSMYLCASSLMGVEQFFGPGTRLTVL.